Listed here are 10 T cell receptor beta chains from one sample, sequenced in a study of blood T cells in healthy people across ages. Primers used in a second PCR of about 7 to 11 cycles were a sample-barcoded 5' primer and a J-beta primer mix. From the 5' RACE reads, TCRdb called clonotypes with MiXCR, one entry per CDR3 protein. Among 500,000 to 600,000 distinct CDR3 sequences listed, roughly 28% were seen once. Specimen: blood. The origin of the receptors is a woman aged 70 to 79 in good health.

The chain links TRBV5-1 to TRBJ2-1; D ambiguous. V was clipped by 6 bases and J by 0 bases, with 10 bases between them. This CDR3 is 14 amino acids long. Germline V gene lookup returns CDR1 SGHRS and CDR2 YFSETQ. CDR3 protein: CASIEDGSYNEQFF. The CDR3 DNA reads TGCGCCAGCATTGAGGACGGCTCCTACAATGAGCAGTTCTTC. The full variable domain, with the rest looked up from reference TRBV5-1 and TRBJ2-1, is KAGVTQTPRYLIKTRGQQVTLSCSPISGHRSVSWYQQTPGQGLQFLFEYFSETQRNKGNFPGRFSGRQFSNSRSEMNVSTLELGDSALYLCASIEDGSYNEQFFGPGTRLTVL.

In the case of this clonotype: Its ends do not fully match the called genes, so a read error is possible. The chain is built from TRBV20-1 and TRBJ1-3; the match to TRBD1 covers 8 bases. The CDR3 spans 10 residues. Germline V gene lookup returns CDR1 DFQATT and CDR2 SNEGSKA (reference sequence). CDR3 amino acids: CSASWGQEIF. CDR3 DNA: TGCAGTGCTAGTTGGGGACAGGAAATTTTT.

The chain links TRBV5-1 to TRBJ1-2, with TRBD1 as a possible D gene (6 bases). V lost 3 bases and J 4 bases, leaving 16 bases between the germline ends. CDR3 size: 15 residues. Germline V gene lookup returns CDR1 SGHRS and CDR2 YFSETQ. CDR3: CASSSQGASLYGYTF. CDR3 nucleotide sequence: TGCGCCAGCAGCTCACAGGGTGCTTCTCTCTATGGCTACACCTTC.

In its sample, this clonotype was seen a few times. The chain employs TRBV11-3 and TRBJ1-6; no clear D. V was clipped by 1 base and J by 8 bases, with 9 bases between them. CDR3 length: 14 residues. The germline V gene encodes CDR1 SGHNT and CDR2 YENEEA. The CDR3, as DNA: TGTGCCAGCAGCTTAGGTGGCGGTGATTCACCCCTCCACTTT. Protein sequence: CASSLGGGDSPLHF.

Written as DNA, the CDR3 is TGCGCCAGCAGCCAAGGACTAGCGGGGACCTACGAGCAGTACTTC. Protein: CASSQGLAGTYEQYF. The chain uses TRBV4-3 and TRBJ2-5; 11 nucleotides line up with TRBD2. The J call may be incorrect, as the DNA end agrees better with TRBJ2-7. The CDR3 covers 15 residues. Germline V lookup: CDR1 LGHNA, CDR2 YSLEER.

The chain recombines TRBV11-3 with TRBJ1-1; a weak D match, TRBD1 (5 bases). The germline CDR1 and CDR2 sequences are SGHNT and YENEEA. Trimming took 4 bases from V and 9 from J, leaving 9 bases between them. This CDR3 has 11 amino acids. The CDR3 loop is CASSSGTQAFF. The CDR3 DNA reads TGTGCCAGCAGCTCCGGGACGCAAGCTTTCTTT.

This chain uses TRBV29-1 with TRBJ1-5; D perhaps matches TRBD1 (6 bases). This CDR3 comprises 13 residues. Trimming cost V 5 bases and J 7 bases, with 15 bases left between them. Germline V gives CDR1 SQVTM, CDR2 ANQGSEA. CDR3 in DNA: TGCAGCGTTTTAATGACAGGAGAACAGCCCCAGCATTTT. This sequence encodes CSVLMTGEQPQHF.

The CDR3: CSASAVLADNEQFF. For the CDR3, the DNA is TGCAGTGCTAGTGCCGTCCTAGCGGACAATGAGCAGTTCTTC. J is TRBJ2-1 and V is TRBV20-1; 7 bases match TRBD2. Trimming at V came to 3 bases and at J to 5 bases, leaving 7 bases not matched to a gene. The V gene's germline CDR1 is DFQATT and CDR2 SNEGSKA (reference sequence). The CDR3 spans 14 residues.

The CDR3 region is CASSKGGFGGGEQFF. The DNA of the CDR3 is TGTGCCAGCAGCAAAGGGGGATTTGGGGGTGGTGAGCAGTTCTTC. This sequence joins TRBV21-1 and TRBJ2-1; the DNA was not compared with TRBD1, the D call given in the table. TRBV21-1 is flagged as a pseudogene. The CDR3 is 15 amino acids.

On this clonotype itself: The final CDR3 position lacks the conserved phenylalanine or tryptophan, pointing to a likely read error. This rearrangement joins TRBV20-1 to TRBJ2-1; the match to TRBD2 covers 9 bases. Losses at the gene ends were 3 bases for V and 6 bases for J; bases not matched to a gene: 9. The CDR3 covers 15 residues. Germline loops: CDR1 DFQATT, CDR2 SNEGSKA (reference sequence). The CDR3 sequence is CSARPDGRGGNEQFL. CDR3 nucleotide sequence: TGCAGTGCTAGGCCCGACGGGCGGGGGGGCAATGAGCAGTTCCTC.